This T cell receptor beta chain comes out of a study of blood T cells in healthy people across ages. The authors ran a second PCR of about 6 to 12 cycles using a sample-barcoded 5' primer and a J-beta primer mix. TCRdb re-called the 5' RACE reads with MiXCR, one entry per CDR3 protein. The sample carries around 500,000 distinct CDR3 sequences, around 27% recorded once. V shed 6 bases, J shed 10 bases, and the junction held 15 bases outside the gene matches. The CDR3 sequence is 16 residues long. These same data were also listed under a study on T cells of mothers and their children. That work adds: It was through the M1S primer of the second PCR that sample barcodes and 2-4 random nucleotides were added. None of the identified T cell clones proved to be persistent microchimeric clones.

The chain joins TRBV12-3 or TRBV12-4 to TRBJ2-2, with 9 bases identical to TRBD2. This clonotype was sampled from a boy aged 2 to 9 in good health. The sequenced sample was blood. The CDR3 region has the DNA TGTGCCAGCAGCCCCCGGCGCGGGGGGGTTAACAAGGAGCTGTTTTTT. This sequence encodes CASSPRRGGVNKELFF.